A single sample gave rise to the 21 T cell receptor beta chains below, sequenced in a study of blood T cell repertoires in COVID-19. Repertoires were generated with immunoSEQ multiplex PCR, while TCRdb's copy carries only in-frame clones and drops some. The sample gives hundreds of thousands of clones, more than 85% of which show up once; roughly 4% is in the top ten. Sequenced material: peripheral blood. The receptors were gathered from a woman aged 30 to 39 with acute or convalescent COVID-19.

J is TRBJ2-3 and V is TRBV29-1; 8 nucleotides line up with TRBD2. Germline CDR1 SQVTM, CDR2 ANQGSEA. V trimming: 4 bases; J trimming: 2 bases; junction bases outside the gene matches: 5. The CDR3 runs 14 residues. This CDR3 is CSVVGGAYTDTQYF. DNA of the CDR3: TGCAGCGTTGTCGGGGGGGCTTACACAGATACGCAGTATTTT.

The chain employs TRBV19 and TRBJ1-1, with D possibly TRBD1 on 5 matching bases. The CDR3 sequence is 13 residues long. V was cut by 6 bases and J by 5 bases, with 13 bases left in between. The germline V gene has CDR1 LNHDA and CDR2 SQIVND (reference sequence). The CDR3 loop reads CASSLVRGTEAFF. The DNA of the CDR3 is TGTGCCAGTAGCCTTGTAAGGGGAACTGAAGCTTTCTTT.

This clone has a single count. The CDR3 region is CASNRGGPVEQYF. For the CDR3, the DNA is TGTGCCAGCAACCGGGGGGGGCCGGTTGAGCAGTACTTC. The chain is built from TRBV2 and TRBJ2-7; 8 bases match TRBD2. Trimming took 7 bases from V and 7 from J; bases not matched to a gene: 9. The CDR3 sequence is 13 residues long. The germline V gene encodes CDR1 SNHLY and CDR2 FYNNEI. Full variable domain (missing parts from reference TRBV2 and TRBJ2-7): EPEVTQTPSHQVTQMGQEVILRCVPISNHLYFYWYRQILGQKVEFLVSFYNNEISEKSEIFDDQFSVERPDGSNFTLKIRSTKLEDSAMYFCASNRGGPVEQYFGPGTRLTVT.

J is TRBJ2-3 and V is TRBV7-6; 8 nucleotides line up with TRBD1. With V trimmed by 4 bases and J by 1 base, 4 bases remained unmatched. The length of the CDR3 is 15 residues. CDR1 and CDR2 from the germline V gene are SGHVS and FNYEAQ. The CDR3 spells CASSYPTGGTDTQYF. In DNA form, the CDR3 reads TGTGCCAGCAGCTATCCGACAGGGGGCACAGATACGCAGTATTTT.

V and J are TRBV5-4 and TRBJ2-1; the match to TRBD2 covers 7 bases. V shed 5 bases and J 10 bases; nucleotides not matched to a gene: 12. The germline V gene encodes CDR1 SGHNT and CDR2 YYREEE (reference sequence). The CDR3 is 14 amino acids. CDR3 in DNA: TGTGCCAGCAGGTCGGGGCTAGCGGTAACCGAGCAGTTCTTC. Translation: CASRSGLAVTEQFF. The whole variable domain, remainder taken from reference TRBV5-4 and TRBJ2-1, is ETGVTQSPTHLIKTRGQQVTLRCSSQSGHNTVSWYQQALGQGPQFIFQYYREEENGRGNFPPRFSGLQFPNYSSELNVNALELDDSALYLCASRSGLAVTEQFFGPGTRLTVL.

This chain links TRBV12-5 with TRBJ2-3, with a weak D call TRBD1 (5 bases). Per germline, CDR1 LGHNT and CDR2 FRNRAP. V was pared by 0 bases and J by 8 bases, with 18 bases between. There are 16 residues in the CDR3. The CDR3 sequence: CASGLVVTRVLGTQYF. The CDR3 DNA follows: TGTGCTAGTGGTTTGGTCGTCACCAGGGTTCTGGGTACGCAGTATTTT.

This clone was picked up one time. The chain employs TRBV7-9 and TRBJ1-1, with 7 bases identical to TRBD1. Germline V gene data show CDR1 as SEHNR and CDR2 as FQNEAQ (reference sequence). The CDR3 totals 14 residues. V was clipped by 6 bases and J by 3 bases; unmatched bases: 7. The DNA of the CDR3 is TGTGCCAGCAGGAGGTATCAGGGGGACACTGAAGCTTTCTTT. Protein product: CASRRYQGDTEAFF. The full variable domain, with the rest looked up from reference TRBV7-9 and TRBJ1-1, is DTGVSQNPRHKITKRGQNVTFRCDPISEHNRLYWYRQTLGQGPEFLTYFQNEAQLEKSRLLSDRFSAERPKGSFSTLEIQRTEQGDSAMYLCASRRYQGDTEAFFGQGTRLTVV.

CDR3 sequence: CASSSQGPENTEAFF. The CDR3 DNA sequence: TGCGCCAGCAGCTCACAGGGCCCTGAGAACACTGAAGCTTTCTTT. The chain recombines TRBV5-1 with TRBJ1-1; TRBD1 might be the D (6 bases). V was shortened by 3 bases and J by 1 base, with 13 bases between the two germline ends. This CDR3 has 15 residues. Germline V gene lookup returns CDR1 SGHRS and CDR2 YFSETQ.

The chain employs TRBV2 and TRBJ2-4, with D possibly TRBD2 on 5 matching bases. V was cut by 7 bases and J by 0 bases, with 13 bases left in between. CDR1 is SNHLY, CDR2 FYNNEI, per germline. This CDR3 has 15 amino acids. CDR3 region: CASTMDGLAKNIQYF. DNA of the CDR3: TGTGCCAGCACCATGGACGGACTAGCCAAAAACATTCAGTACTTC.

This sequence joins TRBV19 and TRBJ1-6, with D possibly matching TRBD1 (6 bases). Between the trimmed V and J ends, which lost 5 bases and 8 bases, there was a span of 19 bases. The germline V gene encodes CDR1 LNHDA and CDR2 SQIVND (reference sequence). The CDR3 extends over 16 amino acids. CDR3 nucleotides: TGTGCCAGTAGTGGAACAGGGCGAGGTGGAGATTCACCCCTCCACTTT. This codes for CASSGTGRGGDSPLHF.

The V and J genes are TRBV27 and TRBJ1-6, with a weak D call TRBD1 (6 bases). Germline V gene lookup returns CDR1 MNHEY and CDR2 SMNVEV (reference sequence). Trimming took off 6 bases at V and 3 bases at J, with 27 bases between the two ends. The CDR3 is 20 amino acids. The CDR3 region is CASRIRYTSQGPRYNSPLHF. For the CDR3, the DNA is TGTGCCAGCAGGATCCGATACACCAGTCAGGGGCCCCGCTATAATTCACCCCTCCACTTT.

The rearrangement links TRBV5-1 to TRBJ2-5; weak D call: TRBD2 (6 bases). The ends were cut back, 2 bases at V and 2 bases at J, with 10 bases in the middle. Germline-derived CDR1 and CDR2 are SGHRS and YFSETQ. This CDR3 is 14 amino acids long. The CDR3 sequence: CASSFGLMQETQYF. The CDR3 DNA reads TGCGCCAGCAGCTTCGGACTAATGCAAGAGACCCAGTACTTC. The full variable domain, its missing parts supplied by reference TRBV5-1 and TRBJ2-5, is KAGVTQTPRYLIKTRGQQVTLSCSPISGHRSVSWYQQTPGQGLQFLFEYFSETQRNKGNFPGRFSGRQFSNSRSEMNVSTLELGDSALYLCASSFGLMQETQYFGPGTRLLVL.

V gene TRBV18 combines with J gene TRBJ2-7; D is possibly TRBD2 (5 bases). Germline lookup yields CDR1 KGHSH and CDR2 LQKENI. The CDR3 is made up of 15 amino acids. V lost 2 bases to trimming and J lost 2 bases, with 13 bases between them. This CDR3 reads CASSPNGVTTYEQYF. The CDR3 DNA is TGTGCCAGCTCACCAAACGGGGTTACCACCTACGAGCAGTACTTC.

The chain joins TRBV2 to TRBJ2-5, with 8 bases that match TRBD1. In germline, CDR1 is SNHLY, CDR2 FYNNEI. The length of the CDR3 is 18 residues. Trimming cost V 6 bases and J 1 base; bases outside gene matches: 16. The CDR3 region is CASRKHKPGQDFQETQYF. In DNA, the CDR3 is TGTGCCAGCAGGAAGCATAAACCGGGACAGGATTTCCAAGAGACCCAGTACTTC.

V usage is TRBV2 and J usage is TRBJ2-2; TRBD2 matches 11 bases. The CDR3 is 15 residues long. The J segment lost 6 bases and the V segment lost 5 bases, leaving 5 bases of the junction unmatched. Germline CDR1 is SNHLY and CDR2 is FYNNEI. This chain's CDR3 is CASSSTSGVAGELFF. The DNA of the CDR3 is TGTGCCAGCAGTTCGACTAGCGGGGTTGCCGGGGAGCTGTTTTTT.

The CDR3 is CASSPTGMNSYEQYF. CDR3 nucleotide sequence: TGTGCCAGCAGCCCAACAGGGATGAACTCCTACGAGCAGTACTTC. The rearrangement uses TRBV7-9 and TRBJ2-7; D is perhaps TRBD1 (6 bases). This CDR3 is built from 15 residues. Germline CDR1 reads SEHNR; CDR2 reads FQNEAQ (reference sequence). Between the trimmed V and J ends, which lost 5 bases and 0 bases, there was a span of 14 bases.

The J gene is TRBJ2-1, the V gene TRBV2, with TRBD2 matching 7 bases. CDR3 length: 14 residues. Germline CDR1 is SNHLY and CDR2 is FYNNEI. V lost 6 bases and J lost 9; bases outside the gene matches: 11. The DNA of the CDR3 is TGTGCCAGCAGGAGACTAGCTGGGCTTGGTGAGCAGTTCTTC. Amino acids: CASRRLAGLGEQFF.

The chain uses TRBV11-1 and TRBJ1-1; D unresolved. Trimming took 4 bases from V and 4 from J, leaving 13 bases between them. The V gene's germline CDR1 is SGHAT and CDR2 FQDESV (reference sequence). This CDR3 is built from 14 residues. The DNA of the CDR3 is TGTGCCAGCAGCTCTGGGAGTTGGGGCACTGAAGCTTTCTTT. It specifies CASSSGSWGTEAFF.

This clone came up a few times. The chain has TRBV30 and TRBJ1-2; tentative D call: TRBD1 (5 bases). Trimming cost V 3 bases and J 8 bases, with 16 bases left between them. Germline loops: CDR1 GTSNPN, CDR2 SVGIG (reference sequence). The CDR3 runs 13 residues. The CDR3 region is CAWSPDNLRGYTF. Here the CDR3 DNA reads TGTGCCTGGAGCCCGGACAATCTTCGGGGCTACACCTTC.

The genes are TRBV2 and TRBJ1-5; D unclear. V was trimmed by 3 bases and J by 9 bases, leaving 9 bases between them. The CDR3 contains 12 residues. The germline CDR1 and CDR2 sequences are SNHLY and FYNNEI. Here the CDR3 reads CASSDGVGPQHF. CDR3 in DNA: TGTGCCAGCAGTGACGGGGTGGGGCCCCAGCATTTT. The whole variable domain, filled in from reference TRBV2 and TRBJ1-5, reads EPEVTQTPSHQVTQMGQEVILRCVPISNHLYFYWYRQILGQKVEFLVSFYNNEISEKSEIFDDQFSVERPDGSNFTLKIRSTKLEDSAMYFCASSDGVGPQHFGDGTRLSIL.

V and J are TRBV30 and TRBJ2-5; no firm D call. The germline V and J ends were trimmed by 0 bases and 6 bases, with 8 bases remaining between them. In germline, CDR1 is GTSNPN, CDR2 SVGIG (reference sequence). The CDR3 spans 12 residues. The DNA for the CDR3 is TGTGCCTGGAGTGTACTTTCGAAGACCCAGTACTTC. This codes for CAWSVLSKTQYF.